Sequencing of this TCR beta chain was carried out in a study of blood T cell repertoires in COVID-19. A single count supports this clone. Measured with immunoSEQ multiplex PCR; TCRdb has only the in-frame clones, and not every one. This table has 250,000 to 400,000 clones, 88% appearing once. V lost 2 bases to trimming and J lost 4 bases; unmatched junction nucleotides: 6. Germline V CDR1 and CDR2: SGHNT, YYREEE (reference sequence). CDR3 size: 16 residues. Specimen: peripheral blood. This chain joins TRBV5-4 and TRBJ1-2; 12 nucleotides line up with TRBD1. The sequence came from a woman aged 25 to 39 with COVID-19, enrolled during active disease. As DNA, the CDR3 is TGTGCCAGCAGCTTATCCGGGACAGGGGGCGGCTATGGCTACACCTTC. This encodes CASSLSGTGGGYGYTF.